This T cell receptor beta chain emerged from a study of cytomegalovirus exposure and HLA in healthy donors. Study-level findings and limits: HLA restriction was apparent for most CMV-associated TCR beta chains in a later analysis. TCR beta V segments were, for the most part, productive about 87% or about 30% of the time in an earlier analysis.

V shed 6 bases and J shed 3 bases, with 15 bases lying between them. Germline CDR1 is MNHEY and CDR2 is SVGAGI. This CDR3 has 15 residues. Comments on this clone: The antigen remains unidentified.

Primers: 60 Vbeta forward and 13 Jbeta reverse. Method: immunoSEQ multiplex PCR; TCRdb's copy keeps in-frame clones and lacks some. The data contain around 28,000 clones, 85% to 90% of them singletons. The sequence was obtained from a boy aged 5-17 years in good health and CMV-seronegative. The chain uses TRBV6-5 and TRBJ2-1; possible D gene TRBD2, 6 bases. The sample consisted of PBMCs. The CDR3 DNA is TGTGCCAGCAGCTCCCCCCGGGGGTACTACAATGAGCAGTTCTTC. Amino acid sequence: CASSSPRGYYNEQFF.